Presented here are 20 T cell receptor beta chains from one specimen sequenced in a study of T cell repertoires in cytomegalovirus infection. TCRdb processed the reads anew with MiXCR; each CDR3 protein has one entry. The profile shows some 700,000 distinct CDR3 sequences, 35% of them singletons. The sequencing input was PBMCs. These receptors all stem from a human donor in good health (CMV status not recorded). Some clones in this sample may be carry-over from other donors' samples.

The sample holds a few counts of this clonotype. The chain carries TRBV20-1 and TRBJ2-3; 8 bases match TRBD2. Germline loops: CDR1 DFQATT, CDR2 SNEGSKA (reference sequence). This CDR3 spans 14 amino acids. The V gene end was trimmed by 3 bases and the J gene end by 5 bases; junction bases not matched to a gene: 7. The CDR3 sequence is CSARSGGPGDTQYF. CDR3 bases: TGCAGTGCTAGGTCGGGAGGGCCGGGAGATACGCAGTATTTT.

The chain is built from TRBV6-5 and TRBJ2-7; D is unclear. V was pared by 0 bases and J by 2 bases, with 8 bases between. This CDR3 contains 14 residues. The V gene's germline CDR1 is MNHEY and CDR2 SVGAGI. CDR3 sequence reads: CASSYSGLTYEQYF. In DNA, the CDR3 is TGTGCCAGCAGTTACTCCGGGTTGACCTACGAGCAGTACTTC.

The chain links TRBV28 to TRBJ1-3; D call uncertain. V lost 5 bases and J 0 bases, leaving 14 bases between the germline ends. The CDR3 consists of 16 residues. Per the germline V gene, CDR1 is MDHEN and CDR2 is SYDVKM. CDR3 loop: CASSRTVGVSGNTIYF. In nucleotides, the CDR3 is TGTGCCAGCAGTCGAACGGTCGGGGTCTCTGGAAACACCATATATTTT.

This chain links TRBV19 with TRBJ1-5; D is perhaps TRBD1 (5 bases). Trimming stripped 4 bases from V and 3 bases from J, with 13 bases between. The CDR3 contains 15 residues. Germline V lookup: CDR1 LNHDA, CDR2 SQIVND (reference sequence). The CDR3 spells CASSTQGRFNQPQHF. The CDR3 DNA follows: TGTGCCAGTAGTACCCAGGGTCGGTTCAATCAGCCCCAGCATTTT.

As concerns this clonotype: One junction end disagrees with the germline gene, perhaps due to a read error. The chain joins TRBV12-3 or TRBV12-4 to TRBJ1-2, with 11 bases fitting TRBD1. The length of the CDR3 is 16 residues. Here the CDR3 DNA reads TGTGCCAGCTGTTTAGCCGGAGGGACAGGGGGAAGTGGCTACACCTTC. It is translated as CASCLAGGTGGSGYTF.

This clonotype occurred many times. This sequence joins TRBV6-1 and TRBJ2-6; D gene ambiguous. Germline CDR1 is MNHNS and CDR2 is SASEGT. Between the trimmed V and J ends, which lost 1 base and 4 bases, there was a span of 8 bases. The CDR3 spans 15 residues. CDR3 DNA: TGTGCCAGCAGTGAAGGTGAAATAGGGGCCAACGTCCTGACTTTC. Protein product: CASSEGEIGANVLTF.

This clonotype has a single count. The chain uses TRBV24-1 and TRBJ1-1; D may be TRBD1 (5 bases). The ends were cut back, 5 bases at V and 6 bases at J, with 12 bases in the middle. Germline CDR1 is KGHDR and CDR2 is SFDVKD. The CDR3 loop spans 13 amino acids. The CDR3 region is CATSAAGRAEAFF. CDR3 nucleotide sequence: TGTGCCACCAGTGCGGCAGGGAGAGCTGAAGCTTTCTTT.

V is TRBV11-2 and J is TRBJ2-3; D possibly matches TRBD1 or TRBD2 (6 bases each). This CDR3 is built from 15 residues. V was clipped by 5 bases and J by 5 bases, with 17 bases between them. Germline V gene lookup returns CDR1 SGHAT and CDR2 FQNNGV. CDR3 coding DNA: TGTGCCAGCAGCGAGAGGGGGGACCTCGGAGATACGCAGTATTTT. The encoded protein is CASSERGDLGDTQYF.

This clonotype was recorded at least ten times. The gene calls are TRBV6-1 and TRBJ2-1; D unresolved. Looked up from germline, CDR1 is MNHNS and CDR2 is SASEGT. The CDR3 runs 15 residues. Trimming removed 4 bases from V and 3 bases from J, with 13 bases in between. The CDR3 DNA follows: TGTGCCAGCAGTGTACAAAATACCCACTACAATGAGCAGTTCTTC. As protein: CASSVQNTHYNEQFF.

The CDR3 here is CASSPGTRIWNEQFF. The DNA of the CDR3 is TGTGCCAGCAGCCCCGGGACTAGGATTTGGAATGAGCAGTTCTTC. This chain joins TRBV12-3 or TRBV12-4 and TRBJ2-1; 8 nucleotides align to TRBD2. Unmatched junction bases numbered 11, after V lost 6 bases and J lost 7 bases. CDR3 length: 15 residues.

V is TRBV18 and J is TRBJ1-4; D is unresolved. Trimming cost V 3 bases and J 6 bases, with 11 bases left between them. The CDR3 spans 14 residues. CDR1 and CDR2 (germline): KGHSH, LQKENI. For the CDR3, the DNA is TGTGCCAGCTCACCCGGATTCGGTGATGAAAAACTGTTTTTT. Amino acids: CASSPGFGDEKLFF.

This clonotype was recorded a few times. The chain employs TRBV27 and TRBJ2-7; 7 nucleotides line up with TRBD2. Trimming took 2 bases from V and 3 from J; bases not matched to a gene: 7. CDR1 is MNHEY, CDR2 SMNVEV, per germline (reference sequence). The length of the CDR3 is 15 residues. CDR3 region: CASSLGWGTNYEQYF. Written as DNA, the CDR3 is TGTGCCAGCAGTTTAGGGTGGGGGACTAACTACGAGCAGTACTTC.

J is TRBJ1-4 and V is TRBV10-2; D unresolved. V was cut by 7 bases and J by 3 bases, with 15 bases left in between. There are 15 residues in the CDR3. Germline V lookup: CDR1 WSHSY, CDR2 SAAADI. In nucleotides, the CDR3 is TGCGCCAGCAATCGGGGAGGGTCAGCTAATGAAAAACTGTTTTTT. Protein product: CASNRGGSANEKLFF.

J is TRBJ2-1 and V is TRBV24-1; 12 positions match TRBD2. J was trimmed by 8 bases and V by 2 bases; bases with no gene match: 6. Germline V lookup: CDR1 KGHDR, CDR2 SFDVKD. The CDR3 runs 16 residues. The CDR3 is CATSDWASGRVDEQFF. CDR3 DNA sequence: TGTGCCACCAGTGATTGGGCTAGCGGGAGGGTAGATGAGCAGTTCTTC.

The rearrangement uses TRBV27 and TRBJ2-5, with TRBD2 matching over 9 bases. The CDR3 has 15 amino acids. Germline-derived CDR1 and CDR2 are MNHEY and SMNVEV (reference sequence). Trimming cost V 5 bases and J 3 bases; bases outside gene matches: 7. CDR3 region: CASSPLIAGEETQYF. CDR3 sequence (DNA): TGTGCCAGCAGTCCGTTAATAGCGGGGGAAGAGACCCAGTACTTC.

Many counts were recorded for this clonotype. This sequence joins TRBV7-8 and TRBJ2-1; the D is unclear. Germline V lookup: CDR1 SGHVS, CDR2 FQNEAQ. This CDR3 is 13 amino acids long. V was pared by 2 bases and J by 4 bases, with 6 bases between. This CDR3 is CASSLQVYNEQFF. Here the CDR3 DNA reads TGTGCCAGCAGCTTACAGGTATACAATGAGCAGTTCTTC.

The chain uses TRBV12-3 or TRBV12-4 and TRBJ1-1, with D unclear. This CDR3 has 14 residues. Trimming removed 3 bases at V and 2 bases at J, with 10 bases between. The CDR3 sequence is CASSFAPRNTEAFF. DNA of the CDR3: TGTGCCAGCAGTTTCGCCCCGAGAAACACTGAAGCTTTCTTT.

In this sample, this clonotype turned up a few times. The V call is TRBV19, the J call TRBJ1-5; tentative D call: TRBD1 (6 bases). CDR3 size: 18 residues. Trimming stripped 1 base from V and 1 base from J, with 17 bases between. CDR1 and CDR2 (germline): LNHDA, SQIVND (reference sequence). This chain's CDR3 is CASSIGRGGGLSNQPQHF. In DNA form, the CDR3 reads TGTGCCAGTAGTATAGGCAGGGGAGGGGGTTTGAGCAATCAGCCCCAGCATTTT. The whole variable domain, remainder taken from reference TRBV19 and TRBJ1-5, is DGGITQSPKYLFRKEGQNVTLSCEQNLNHDAMYWYRQDPGQGLRLIYYSQIVNDFQKGDIAEGYSVSREKKESFPLTVTSAQKNPTAFYLCASSIGRGGGLSNQPQHFGDGTRLSIL.

This clonotype showed up just a few times. The rearrangement links TRBV6-8 to TRBJ1-4; tentative D call: TRBD1 (5 bases). Trimming removed 0 bases from V and 5 bases from J, with 13 bases in between. Germline lookup yields CDR1 MNHGY and CDR2 SAAAGT. The CDR3 extends over 16 amino acids. CDR3 protein: CASSYSLGRANEKLFF. The CDR3 nucleotides read TGTGCCAGCAGTTACTCTTTGGGACGGGCAAATGAAAAACTGTTTTTT.

The chain has TRBV4-1 and TRBJ1-4; D is unresolved. Between the trimmed V and J ends, which lost 5 bases and 1 base, there was a span of 8 bases. In germline, CDR1 is MGHRA, CDR2 YSYEKL. This CDR3 is 14 amino acids long. The CDR3 is CASSTGRTNEKLFF. In DNA form, the CDR3 reads TGCGCCAGCAGCACCGGGAGAACTAATGAAAAACTGTTTTTT.